What follows is one TCR beta chain and its context. These data come from a study of OX40 agonist ivuxolimab in advanced cancers. V was pared by 0 bases and J by 3 bases, with 6 bases between. CDR1 is SGHTA, CDR2 FQGNSA, per germline. The CDR3 spans 14 residues. Produced via immunoSEQ multiplex PCR; TCRdb's table is partial and in-frame only. There are 35,000 to 40,000 clones in the sample; about four fifths occur only once, and approximately 9.8% lies in the top ten. The source of this sequence is an adult with an advanced solid tumor such as melanoma, head and neck, liver or kidney cancer. The sample consisted of CD4+ or CD8+ T cells sorted from blood, taken in a trial of the OX40 agonist ivuxolimab. This sequence joins TRBV7-2 and TRBJ2-1; D is tentatively TRBD1 or TRBD2 (5 bases each). CDR3 protein: CASSLAGDYNEQFF. CDR3 nucleotides: TGTGCCAGCAGCTTAGCGGGGGACTACAATGAGCAGTTCTTC.